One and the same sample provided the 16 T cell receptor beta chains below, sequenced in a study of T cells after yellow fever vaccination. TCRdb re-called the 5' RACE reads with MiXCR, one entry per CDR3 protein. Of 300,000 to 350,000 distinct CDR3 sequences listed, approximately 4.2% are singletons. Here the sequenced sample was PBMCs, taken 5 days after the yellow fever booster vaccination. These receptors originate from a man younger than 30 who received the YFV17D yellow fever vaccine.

This CDR3 is CSARGFGNEQFF. The CDR3 coding sequence is TGCAGTGCTAGAGGGTTCGGCAATGAGCAGTTCTTC. The chain is built from TRBV20-1 and TRBJ2-1; D not resolved. The germline CDR1 and CDR2 sequences are DFQATT and SNEGSKA (reference sequence). Trimming stripped 1 base from V and 6 bases from J, with 7 bases between. The CDR3 sequence is 12 residues long.

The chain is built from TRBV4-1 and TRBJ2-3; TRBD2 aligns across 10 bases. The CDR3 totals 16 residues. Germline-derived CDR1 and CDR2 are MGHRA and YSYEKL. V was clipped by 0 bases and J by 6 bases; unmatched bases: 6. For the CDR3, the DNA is TGCGCCAGCAGCCAAGATTGGCTAGCGGGGGAGGATACGCAGTATTTT. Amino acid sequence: CASSQDWLAGEDTQYF.

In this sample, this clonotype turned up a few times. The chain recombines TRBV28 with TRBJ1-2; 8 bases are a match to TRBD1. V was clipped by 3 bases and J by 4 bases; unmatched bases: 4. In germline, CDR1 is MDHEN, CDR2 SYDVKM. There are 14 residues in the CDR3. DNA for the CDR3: TGTGCCAGCAGTTTGGACAGGGATGCCTATGGCTACACCTTC. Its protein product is CASSLDRDAYGYTF.

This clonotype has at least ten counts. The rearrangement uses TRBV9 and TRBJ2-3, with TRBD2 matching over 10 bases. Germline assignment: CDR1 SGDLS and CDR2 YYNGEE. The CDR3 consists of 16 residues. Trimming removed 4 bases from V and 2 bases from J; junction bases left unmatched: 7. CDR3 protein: CASSPWTSGVTDTQYF. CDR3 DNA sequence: TGTGCCAGCAGCCCATGGACTAGCGGAGTCACAGATACGCAGTATTTT.

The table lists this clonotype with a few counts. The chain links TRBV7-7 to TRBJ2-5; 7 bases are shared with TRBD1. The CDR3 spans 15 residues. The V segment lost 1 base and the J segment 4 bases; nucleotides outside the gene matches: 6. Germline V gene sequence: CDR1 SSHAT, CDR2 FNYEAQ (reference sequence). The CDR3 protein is CASSLVTGALETQYF. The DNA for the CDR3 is TGTGCCAGCAGCTTAGTAACAGGGGCCTTAGAGACCCAGTACTTC. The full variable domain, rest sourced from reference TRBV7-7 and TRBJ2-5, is GAGVSQSPRYKVTKRGQDVTLRCDPISSHATLYWYQQALGQGPEFLTYFNYEAQPDKSGLPSDRFSAERPEGSISTLTIQRTEQRDSAMYRCASSLVTGALETQYFGPGTRLLVL.

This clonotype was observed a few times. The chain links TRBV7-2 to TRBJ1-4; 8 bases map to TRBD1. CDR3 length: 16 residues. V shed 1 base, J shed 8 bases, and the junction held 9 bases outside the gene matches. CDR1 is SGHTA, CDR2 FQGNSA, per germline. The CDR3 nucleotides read TGTGCCAGCAGCTTAGTAGGTCAGGGGGCGCAAGAAAAACTGTTTTTT. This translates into CASSLVGQGAQEKLFF.

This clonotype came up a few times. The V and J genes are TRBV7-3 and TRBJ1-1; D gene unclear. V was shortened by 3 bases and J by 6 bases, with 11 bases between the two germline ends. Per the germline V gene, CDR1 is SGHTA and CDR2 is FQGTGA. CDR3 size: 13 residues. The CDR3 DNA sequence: TGTGCCAGCAGCTTCAGCGGAGTCCCTGAAGCTTTCTTT. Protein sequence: CASSFSGVPEAFF.

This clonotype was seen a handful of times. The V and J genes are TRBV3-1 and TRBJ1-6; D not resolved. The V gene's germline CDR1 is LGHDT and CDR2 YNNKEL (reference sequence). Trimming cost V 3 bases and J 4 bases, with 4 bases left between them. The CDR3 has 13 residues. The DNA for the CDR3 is TGTGCCAGCAGCCACAGATATAATTCACCCCTCCACTTT. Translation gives CASSHRYNSPLHF.

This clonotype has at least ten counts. The CDR3 region is CSAREGGRTEAFF. The CDR3 region has the DNA TGCAGTGCACGGGAAGGGGGGCGGACTGAAGCTTTCTTT. The chain links TRBV20-1 to TRBJ1-1; perhaps TRBD1 as D (6 bases). The V gene's germline CDR1 is DFQATT and CDR2 SNEGSKA (reference sequence). CDR3 length equals 13 residues. With 6 bases removed from V and 5 bases from J, the gap between germline ends came to 16 bases.

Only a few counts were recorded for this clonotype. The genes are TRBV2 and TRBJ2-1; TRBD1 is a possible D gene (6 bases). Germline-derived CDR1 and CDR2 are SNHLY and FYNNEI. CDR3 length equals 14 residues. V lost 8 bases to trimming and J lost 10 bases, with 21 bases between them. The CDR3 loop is CASGGGVASTEQFF. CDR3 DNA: TGTGCCAGCGGGGGCGGCGTTGCTTCAACCGAGCAGTTCTTC. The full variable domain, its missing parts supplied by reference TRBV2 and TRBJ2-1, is EPEVTQTPSHQVTQMGQEVILRCVPISNHLYFYWYRQILGQKVEFLVSFYNNEISEKSEIFDDQFSVERPDGSNFTLKIRSTKLEDSAMYFCASGGGVASTEQFFGPGTRLTVL.

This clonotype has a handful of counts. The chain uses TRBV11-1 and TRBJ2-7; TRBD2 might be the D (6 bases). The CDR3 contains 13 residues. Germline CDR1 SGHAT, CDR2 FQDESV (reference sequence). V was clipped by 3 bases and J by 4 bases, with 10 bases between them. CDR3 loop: CASSFDSGYEQYF. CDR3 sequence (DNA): TGTGCCAGCAGCTTTGACAGCGGGTACGAGCAGTACTTC. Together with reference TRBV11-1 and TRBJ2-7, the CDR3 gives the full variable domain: EAEVAQSPRYKITEKSQAVAFWCDPISGHATLYWYRQILGQGPELLVQFQDESVVDDSQLPKDRFSAERLKGVDSTLKIQPAELGDSAMYLCASSFDSGYEQYFGPGTRLTVT.

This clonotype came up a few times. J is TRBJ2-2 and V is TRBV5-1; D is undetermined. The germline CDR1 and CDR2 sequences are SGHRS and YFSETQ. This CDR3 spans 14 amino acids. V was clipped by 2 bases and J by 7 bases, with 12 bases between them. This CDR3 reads CASSLSPPGGELFF. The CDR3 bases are TGCGCCAGCAGCTTATCCCCCCCCGGCGGGGAGCTGTTTTTT.

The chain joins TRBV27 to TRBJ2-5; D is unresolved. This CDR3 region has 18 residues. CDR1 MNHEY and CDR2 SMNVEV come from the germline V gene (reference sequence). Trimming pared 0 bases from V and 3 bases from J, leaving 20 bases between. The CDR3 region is CASSLSPPGRSWKETQYF. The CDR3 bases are TGTGCCAGCAGTTTATCGCCGCCCGGCCGTTCTTGGAAAGAGACCCAGTACTTC.

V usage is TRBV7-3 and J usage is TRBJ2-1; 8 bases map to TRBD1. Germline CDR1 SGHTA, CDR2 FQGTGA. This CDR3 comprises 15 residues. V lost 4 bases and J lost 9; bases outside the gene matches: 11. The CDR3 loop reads CASSSRTGRMSEQFF. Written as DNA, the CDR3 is TGTGCCAGCAGCTCCAGGACAGGGCGGATGAGTGAGCAGTTCTTC.

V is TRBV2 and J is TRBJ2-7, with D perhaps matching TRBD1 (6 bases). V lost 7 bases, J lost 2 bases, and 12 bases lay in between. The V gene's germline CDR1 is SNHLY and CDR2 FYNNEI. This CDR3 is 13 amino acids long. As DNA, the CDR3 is TGTGCCAGCATCCGACAGGCGGCCTACGAGCAGTACGTC. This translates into CASIRQAAYEQYV.

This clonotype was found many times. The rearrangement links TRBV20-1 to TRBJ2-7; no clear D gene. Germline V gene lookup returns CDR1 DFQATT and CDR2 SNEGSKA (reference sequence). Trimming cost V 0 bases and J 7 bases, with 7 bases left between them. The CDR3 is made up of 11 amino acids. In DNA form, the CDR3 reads TGCAGTGCTAGAGATGATGGGGAGCAGTACGTC. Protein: CSARDDGEQYV.